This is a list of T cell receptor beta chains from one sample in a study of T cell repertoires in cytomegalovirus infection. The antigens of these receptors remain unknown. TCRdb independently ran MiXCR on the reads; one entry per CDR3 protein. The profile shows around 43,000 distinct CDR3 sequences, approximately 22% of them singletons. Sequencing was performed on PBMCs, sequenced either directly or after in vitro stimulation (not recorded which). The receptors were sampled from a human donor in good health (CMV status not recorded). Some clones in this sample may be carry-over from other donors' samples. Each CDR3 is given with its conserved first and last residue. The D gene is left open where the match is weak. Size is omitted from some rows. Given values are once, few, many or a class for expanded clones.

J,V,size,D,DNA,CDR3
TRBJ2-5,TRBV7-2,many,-,TGTGCCAGCAGCTTAGCATCCGGGGGCGGGGAAGAGACCCAGTACTTC,CASSLASGGGEETQYF
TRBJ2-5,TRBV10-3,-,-,TGTGCCATCCGTCTCGGGCAGCAAGAGACCCAGTACTTC,CAIRLGQQETQYF
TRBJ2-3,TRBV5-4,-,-,TGTGCCAGCAGCTTGGCCATCGCCGCTAGCACAGATACGCAGTATTTT,CASSLAIAASTDTQYF
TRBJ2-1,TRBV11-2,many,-,TGTGCCAGCAGCCTCCAGGCAAGCTCCTACAATGAGCAGTTCTTC,CASSLQASSYNEQFF
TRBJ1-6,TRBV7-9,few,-,TGTGCCAGCAGCTTTAAGGAGACCTATAATTCACCCCTCCACTTT,CASSFKETYNSPLHF
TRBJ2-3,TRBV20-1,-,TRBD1,TGCAGTGCTGGAACCCTGGACAGGTGGAGCACAGATACGCAGTATTTT,CSAGTLDRWSTDTQYF
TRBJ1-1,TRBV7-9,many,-,TGTGCCAGCAGCTTAGGACAGAGCACTGAAGCTTTCTTT,CASSLGQSTEAFF
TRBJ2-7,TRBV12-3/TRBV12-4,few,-,TGTGCCAGCAGTATCCTTGGCGCAGCGATACACGAGCAGTACTTC,CASSILGAAIHEQYF
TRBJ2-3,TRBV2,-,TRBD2,TGTGCCAGCGGCCTGGGGGGGTCAGATACGCAGTATTTT,CASGLGGSDTQYF
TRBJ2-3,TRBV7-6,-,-,TGTGCCAGCAGCTCGGGACTCCAATACTTGGATACGCAGTATTTT,CASSSGLQYLDTQYF
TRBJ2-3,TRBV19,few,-,TGTGCCAGCCGACCGACTCCTTCCACAGATACGCAGTATTTT,CASRPTPSTDTQYF
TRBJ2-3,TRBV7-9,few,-,TGTGCCAGCAGCTTACCCCCGACAGGCCACTTTAGCACAGATACGCAGTATTTT,CASSLPPTGHFSTDTQYF
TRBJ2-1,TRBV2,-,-,TGTGCCAGCAGTGGCTGGAGAAGGTCCTACAATGAGCAGTTCTTC,CASSGWRRSYNEQFF
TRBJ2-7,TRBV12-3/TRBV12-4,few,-,TGTGCCAGCAGCTCGTCGGGACTCACCTACGAGCAGTACTTC,CASSSSGLTYEQYF
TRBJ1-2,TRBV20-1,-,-,TGCAGTGCTAACAGGCCCAACTATGGCTACACCTTC,CSANRPNYGYTF
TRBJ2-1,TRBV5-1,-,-,TGCGCCAGCAGCTCCGCATCGACATTAGGTAATGAGCAGTTCTTC,CASSSASTLGNEQFF
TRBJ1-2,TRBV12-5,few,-,TGTGCTAGTGGTATTAACAGGGCTAACTATGGCTACACCTTC,CASGINRANYGYTF
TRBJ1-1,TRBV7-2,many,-,TGTGCCAGCAGCTTAAGGGCAGTGATAGACGGGAACACTGAAGCTTTCTTT,CASSLRAVIDGNTEAFF
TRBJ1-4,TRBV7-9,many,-,TGTGCCAGCAGCTCGATCCGGGACCAGATTGCAACTAATGAAAAACTGTTTTTT,CASSSIRDQIATNEKLFF
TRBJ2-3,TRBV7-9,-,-,TGTGCCAGCACCCGAGAGGTTCCTGCCGAAGATACGCAGTATTTT,CASTREVPAEDTQYF
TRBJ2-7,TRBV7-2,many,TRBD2,TGTGCCAGCAGCTTAGCCCCGGTAGCGGGAGGACTCGAGCAGTACTTC,CASSLAPVAGGLEQYF
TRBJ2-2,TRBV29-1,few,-,TGCAGCGTTGTCTGGGGCACCGGGGAGCTGTTTTTT,CSVVWGTGELFF
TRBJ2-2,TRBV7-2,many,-,TGTGCCAGCAGCCGCAATTGGGCTACCACCGGGGAGCTGTTTTTT,CASSRNWATTGELFF
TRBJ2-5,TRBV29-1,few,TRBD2,TGCAGCGTTTCATCCGGGACTAGCGCGGAGACCCAGTACTTC,CSVSSGTSAETQYF
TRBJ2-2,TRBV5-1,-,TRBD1,TGCGCCAGCAGCTTGACTCCACCGGGACAGGGGTTTACCGGGGAGCTGTTTTTT,CASSLTPPGQGFTGELFF
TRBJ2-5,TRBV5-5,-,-,TGTGCCAGCTTTCTGTTGCGGACCCAGTACTTC,CASFLLRTQYF
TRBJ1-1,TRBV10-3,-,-,TGTGCCATCAGTGGGGCCGGGAAGGGTGACACTGAAGCTTTCTTT,CAISGAGKGDTEAFF
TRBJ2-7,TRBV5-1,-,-,TGCGCCAGCAGCTTGACGGCCTCCTACGAGCAGTACTTC,CASSLTASYEQYF
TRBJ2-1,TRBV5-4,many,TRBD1,TGTGCCAGCAGCTATGAGGGACAGGGGCGTGAGCAGTTCTTC,CASSYEGQGREQFF
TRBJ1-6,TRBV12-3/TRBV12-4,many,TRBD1,TGTGCCAGCAGTTTCGGGACAGAAAATTCACCCCTCCACTTT,CASSFGTENSPLHF
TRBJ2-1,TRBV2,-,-,TGTGCCAGCAGTGAGAGGGACATAACCTTC,CASSERDITF
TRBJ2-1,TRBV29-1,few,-,TGCAGCGTTCGCCCTTACCAGGCGGGTGAGCAGTTCTTC,CSVRPYQAGEQFF
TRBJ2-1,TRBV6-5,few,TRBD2,TGTGCCAGCAGTTACCTGAGCGGGAGTGGGTACAATGAGCAGTTCTTC,CASSYLSGSGYNEQFF
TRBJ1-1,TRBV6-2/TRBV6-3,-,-,TGTGCCAGCAGTTACGTTGGTTGGTTTGAGGACACTGAAGCTTTCTTT,CASSYVGWFEDTEAFF
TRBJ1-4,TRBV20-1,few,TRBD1,TGCAGTGCTAGTTCCGGGACAGGGAATGAAAAACTGTTTTTT,CSASSGTGNEKLFF
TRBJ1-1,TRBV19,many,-,TGTGCCAGCCTTGAGCCCGGAAGGAACACTGAAGCTTTCTTT,CASLEPGRNTEAFF
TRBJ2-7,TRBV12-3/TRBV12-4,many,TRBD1,TGTGCCAGCAGCCTCGGGACAGGAGAGCAGTACTTC,CASSLGTGEQYF
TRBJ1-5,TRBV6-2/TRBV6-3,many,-,TGTGCCAGCAGTTACCTGCCGGGACTCCTTAATCAGCCCCAGCATTTT,CASSYLPGLLNQPQHF
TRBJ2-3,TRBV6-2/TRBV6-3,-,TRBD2,TGTGCCATCGGACTAGTCCGGGATACGCAGTATTTT,CAIGLVRDTQYF
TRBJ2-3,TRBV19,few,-,TGTGCCAGTAGTATTCCGGGGGATCCCGGGGATACGCAGTATTTT,CASSIPGDPGDTQYF
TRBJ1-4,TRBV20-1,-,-,TGCAGTGCTAGTGTAGGGCCCAATGAAAAACTGTTTTTT,CSASVGPNEKLFF
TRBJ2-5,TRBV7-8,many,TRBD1,TGTGCCAGCAGCTTAGGGACAGGGTTAGAGACCCAGTACTTC,CASSLGTGLETQYF
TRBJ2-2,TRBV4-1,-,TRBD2,TGCGCCAGCAGCCAAGACCCCGCTAGCGGGTTCACCGGGGAGCTGTTTTTT,CASSQDPASGFTGELFF
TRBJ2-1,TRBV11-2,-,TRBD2,TGTGCCAGCAGCCAAGAGCGGGGGGGGTCCTACAATGAGCAGTTCTTC,CASSQERGGSYNEQFF
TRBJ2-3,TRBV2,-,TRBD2,TGTGCCAGCAGATCGGGACTAGCCGCCGCAGATACGCAGTATTTT,CASRSGLAAADTQYF
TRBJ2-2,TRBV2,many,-,TGTGCCAGCAGAGGGACCCGGAGACCCGGGGAGCTGTTTTTT,CASRGTRRPGELFF
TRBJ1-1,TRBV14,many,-,TGTGCCAGCAGCCAAGGCGCGGGGGCATCGGTGAACACTGAAGCTTTCTTT,CASSQGAGASVNTEAFF
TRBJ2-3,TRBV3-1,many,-,TGTGCCAGCAGTCCCAAGAGCCTTCCCCCGAGAGATACGCAGTATTTT,CASSPKSLPPRDTQYF
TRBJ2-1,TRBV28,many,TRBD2,TGTGCCAGCAGAGCTACTAGCGGGGGGGCCACTGAGCAGTTCTTC,CASRATSGGATEQFF
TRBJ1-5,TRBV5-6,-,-,TGTGCCAGCAGCTTTATGGGCGGCGGCAATCAGCCCCAGCATTTT,CASSFMGGGNQPQHF
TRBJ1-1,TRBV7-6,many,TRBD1,TGTGCCAGCAGCCAAATTCTTCCGGAGGACAGGCATATGAACACTGAAGCTTTCTTT,CASSQILPEDRHMNTEAFF
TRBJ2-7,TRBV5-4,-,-,TGTGCCAGCAGCTTGGATACAGGGAGCTCCTACGAGCAGTACTTC,CASSLDTGSSYEQYF